This is a list of T cell receptor beta chains from one sample in a study of shared clonotypes between healthy human individuals. Sequencing used immunoSEQ multiplex PCR; TCRdb keeps in-frame clones, though not all of them. The sample includes approximately 2.3 million clones, just over 90% of them seen just once. The sequencing sample was made of naive CD4+ T cells from PBMCs. The receptors come from a young man in good health. Some clones in this sample may be carry-over from other donors' samples. Both conserved end residues are part of each CDR3. Each record gives: V gene, CDR3 protein.

V: TRBV7-3; CDR3: CASSLAGMNYGHTF
V: TRBV2; CDR3: CASSVFSGQETQYF
V: TRBV5-1; CDR3: CASSLTGSSGANVLTF
V: TRBV4-1; CDR3: CASSQDGVGTGILTDTQYF
V: TRBV5-1; CDR3: CAGGKGSGDTEAFF
V: TRBV18; CDR3: CASSPNRVATNEKLFF
V: TRBV7-2; CDR3: CASSIGTSGTYEQYF
V: TRBV11-2; CDR3: CASSLARGSYEQYF
V: TRBV7-2; CDR3: CASSLELAAYNEQFF
V: TRBV11-2; CDR3: CASSLYPGETQYF
V: TRBV27; CDR3: CASSSDRGEDTQYF
V: TRBV15; CDR3: CATSGQGRPDTQYF
V: TRBV5-1; CDR3: CASTPMNQGAGGTQYF
V: TRBV6-5; CDR3: CASQTTGEREQYF
V: TRBV5-6; CDR3: CASSPGLAGHNEQFF
V: TRBV15; CDR3: CATSTGTGTGELFF
V: TRBV4-1; CDR3: CASSQGHEEETQYF